This T cell receptor (beta chain) came from a study of T cells in Graves' hyperthyroidism and ophthalmopathy. The wider study: Initial diagnosis, before any treatment, was when peripheral blood was collected.

The TCR beta CDR3 regions underwent amplification using RNA transcripts as the source. The TCR CDR3 first-round RT-PCR relied on the HTBI primer set. TCRdb reprocessed the multiplex PCR reads with MiXCR, giving one entry per CDR3 protein. The table records approximately 300,000 distinct CDR3 sequences, 15% to 20% of them present only once. The CDR3 totals 16 residues. After removal of 5 bases from V and 8 bases from J, the junction contained 17 bases not matched to a gene. CDR1 is MNHNS and CDR2 is SASEGT in the germline V gene. The clonotype was recovered from a woman aged 55-75 years with Graves' ophthalmopathy. Sequenced sample: blood. The gene calls are TRBV6-1 and TRBJ1-2; 7 nucleotides match TRBD1. This CDR3 reads CASSYGYSRQGRGYTF. In DNA form, the CDR3 reads TGTGCCAGCAGTTACGGTTATAGTCGACAGGGAAGAGGCTACACCTTC.